The rows below give T cell receptor beta chains drawn from one sample of a study of blood T cell repertoires in COVID-19. The data were produced by immunoSEQ multiplex PCR, yet TCRdb's version contains in-frame clones alone and is incomplete. The sample has about 130,000 clones, about four fifths seen once. Sequenced sample: peripheral blood. The source of these receptors is a human donor in a cohort sampled during active COVID-19. Each CDR3 is given with its conserved first and last residue. The order of the fields is J gene, D gene, clone size, V gene, CDR3 protein, CDR3 DNA. The D gene is left open where the match is weak. Not all rows give a size; the values are once, few, many and, for expanded clones, a class.

J: TRBJ2-6; D: TRBD2; size: -; V: TRBV5-1; CDR3: CASSSLAASGANVLTF; DNA: TGCGCCAGCAGCTCTCTAGCGGCCTCTGGGGCCAACGTCCTGACTTTC
J: TRBJ1-5; D: -; size: -; V: TRBV19; CDR3: CASSSVLNQPQHF; DNA: TGTGCCAGTAGTTCAGTCCTCAATCAGCCCCAGCATTTT
J: TRBJ2-1; D: TRBD1; size: -; V: TRBV29-1; CDR3: CSAGTGRALNEQFF; DNA: TGCAGCGCCGGGACAGGGAGGGCTCTCAATGAGCAGTTCTTC
J: TRBJ1-2; D: -; size: -; V: TRBV6-5; CDR3: CASSYSYNTYGYTF; DNA: TGTGCCAGCAGTTACTCTTACAATACCTATGGCTACACCTTC
J: TRBJ1-5; D: -; size: -; V: TRBV19; CDR3: CASSMGRFLPQHF; DNA: TGTGCCAGTAGTATGGGCAGGTTTTTGCCCCAGCATTTT
J: TRBJ2-1; D: -; size: -; V: TRBV10-3; CDR3: CAISESQSGGVGNEQFF; DNA: TGTGCCATCAGTGAGTCGCAGAGCGGTGGAGTCGGCAATGAGCAGTTCTTC
J: TRBJ2-2; D: TRBD1; size: -; V: TRBV19; CDR3: CASSMDRATGELFF; DNA: TGTGCCAGTAGTATGGACAGGGCCACCGGGGAGCTGTTTTTT
J: TRBJ2-1; D: TRBD2; size: once; V: TRBV11-2; CDR3: CASSFELRRGGDEQFF; DNA: TGTGCCAGCAGCTTTGAGTTGCGGCGGGGGGGGGATGAGCAGTTCTTC
J: TRBJ1-1; D: -; size: once; V: TRBV30; CDR3: CAWKGITEAFF; DNA: TGTGCCTGGAAGGGGATCACTGAAGCTTTCTTT
J: TRBJ2-3; D: TRBD2; size: -; V: TRBV7-2; CDR3: CASSFQLSGGATDTQYF; DNA: TGTGCCAGCAGCTTCCAGCTAAGCGGGGGCGCCACAGATACGCAGTATTTT